These 23 T cell receptor beta chains came from one sample sequenced in a study of blood T cells in healthy people across ages. Combining a sample-barcoded 5' primer with a J-beta primer mix, a second PCR ran for roughly 6 to 12 cycles. MiXCR was run by TCRdb on the 5' RACE reads, yielding one entry per CDR3 protein. The profile shows 550,000 to 750,000 distinct CDR3 sequences, around 21% of them singletons. Sequencing was done on a sample of blood. Receptors were obtained from a man between 70 and 80 years old in good health.

CDR3 coding DNA: TGCAGTGCTAACCCCGCGTCACCAGATACGCAGTATTTT. It translates to CSANPASPDTQYF. The chain joins TRBV20-1 to TRBJ2-3; D call uncertain. The V gene lost 4 bases and the J gene lost 4 bases, with 12 bases spanning the gap. The CDR3 totals 13 residues. Germline V lookup: CDR1 DFQATT, CDR2 SNEGSKA (reference sequence).

This clonotype came up a few times. V usage is TRBV25-1 and J usage is TRBJ1-6, with D maybe TRBD1 (5 bases). This CDR3 is 14 amino acids long. The germline V gene has CDR1 MGHDK and CDR2 SYGVNS. Trimming stripped 5 bases from V and 8 bases from J, with 13 bases between. The CDR3 sequence is CASSLNGGDSPLHF. CDR3 bases: TGTGCCAGCAGTCTTAACGGGGGGGATTCACCCCTCCACTTT.

J is TRBJ2-5 and V is TRBV20-1; 11 nucleotides line up with TRBD2. This CDR3 is built from 13 residues. The trim removed 6 bases at V and 3 bases at J, leaving 3 bases unmatched. Germline CDR1 is DFQATT and CDR2 is SNEGSKA (reference sequence). This CDR3 is CSAPGLAEETQYF. CDR3 nucleotide sequence: TGCAGTGCCCCGGGACTAGCGGAAGAGACCCAGTACTTC.

The chain has TRBV6-1 and TRBJ1-1; 7 bases map to TRBD1. CDR3 size: 14 residues. Per the germline V gene, CDR1 is MNHNS and CDR2 is SASEGT. With V trimmed by 7 bases and J by 5 bases, 10 bases remained unmatched. Here the CDR3 reads CASTGQAGGTEAFF. CDR3 DNA sequence: TGTGCCAGCACCGGCCAGGCAGGGGGGACTGAAGCTTTCTTT.

The chain carries TRBV20-1 and TRBJ1-5; D may be TRBD1 (5 bases). In germline, CDR1 is DFQATT, CDR2 SNEGSKA (reference sequence). Trimming took 3 bases from V and 3 from J, leaving 15 bases between them. The CDR3 totals 15 residues. DNA for the CDR3: TGCAGTGCTAGGGTGCCAGGGAGGGACAATCAGCCCCAGCATTTT. This gives the protein CSARVPGRDNQPQHF.

This clonotype was counted a few times. The chain is built from TRBV20-1 and TRBJ2-5; the D gene is possibly TRBD1 (8 bases). From germline, CDR1 is DFQATT and CDR2 SNEGSKA (reference sequence). The CDR3 runs 15 residues. Trimming removed 7 bases from V and 1 base from J, with 19 bases in between. The CDR3 reads CSVRTGRGIQETQYF. The CDR3 DNA reads as TGCAGTGTTAGGACAGGGAGGGGAATCCAAGAGACCCAGTACTTC.

The chain joins TRBV3-1 to TRBJ1-2, with D possibly being TRBD1 (6 bases). V lost 4 bases and J 4 bases, leaving 16 bases between the germline ends. This CDR3 comprises 15 residues. The germline CDR1 and CDR2 sequences are LGHDT and YNNKEL (reference sequence). This chain's CDR3 is CASSPLGGGRYGYTF. CDR3 bases: TGTGCCAGCAGCCCCCTGGGGGGCGGGCGCTATGGCTACACCTTC. The full variable domain, with the rest looked up from reference TRBV3-1 and TRBJ1-2, is DTAVSQTPKYLVTQMGNDKSIKCEQNLGHDTMYWYKQDSKKFLKIMFSYNNKELIINETVPNRFSPKSPDKAHLNLHINSLELGDSAVYFCASSPLGGGRYGYTFGSGTRLTVV.

As regards this clonotype: A much larger clone lies one base from this, so it may be a read error. The V gene is TRBV6-6, the J gene TRBJ1-2; 7 nucleotides align to TRBD1. The germline CDR1 and CDR2 sequences are MNHNY and SVGAGI (reference sequence). The CDR3 is made up of 13 amino acids. V was pared by 4 bases and J by 4 bases, with 3 bases of the junction left unmatched. Here the CDR3 reads CASSFDRAYGYTF. In DNA form, the CDR3 reads TGTGCCAGCAGTTTCGACAGGGCCTATGGCTACACCTTC.

V gene TRBV3-1 combines with J gene TRBJ2-1, with 11 bases fitting TRBD2. CDR1 and CDR2 (germline): LGHDT, YNNKEL (reference sequence). The CDR3 has 13 amino acids. Trimming cost V 6 bases and J 6 bases; bases outside gene matches: 1. The CDR3 protein is CASRTSGANEQFF. The CDR3 bases are TGTGCCAGCAGGACTAGCGGGGCCAATGAGCAGTTCTTC.

This clonotype has just a few counts. The rearrangement links TRBV6-5 to TRBJ2-6, with D tentatively TRBD2 (5 bases). The length of the CDR3 is 18 residues. Germline V gene data show CDR1 as MNHEY and CDR2 as SVGAGI. V lost 0 bases, J lost 1 base, and 13 bases lay in between. The CDR3 nucleotides are TGTGCCAGCAGTTACTCGGGTGGGAGCCCATCTGGGGCCAACGTCCTGACTTTC. Translating gives CASSYSGGSPSGANVLTF.

The V call is TRBV12-3 or TRBV12-4, the J call TRBJ1-4; D is perhaps TRBD1 (5 bases). This CDR3 is 15 amino acids long. V was pared by 5 bases and J by 6 bases, with 16 bases between. This chain's CDR3 is CASSPGRGWDEKLFF. The CDR3 nucleotides read TGTGCCAGCAGTCCCGGGAGGGGTTGGGATGAAAAACTGTTTTTT.

This chain links TRBV9 with TRBJ2-5; TRBD2 agrees at 7 bases. The J call is in doubt because the DNA end fits TRBJ2-1 better. CDR1 is SGDLS and CDR2 is YYNGEE in the germline V gene. The CDR3 has 15 residues. The CDR3 region is CASSPSRGSWNEQFF. The CDR3 DNA follows: TGTGCCAGCAGCCCCTCCCGCGGGAGTTGGAATGAGCAGTTCTTC.

The chain joins TRBV6-6 to TRBJ2-1; 7 nucleotides agree with TRBD1. The CDR3 has 14 amino acids. The junction had 7 bases not matched to a gene; V was cut back by 9 bases and J by 2 bases. Per the germline V gene, CDR1 is MNHNY and CDR2 is SVGAGI (reference sequence). The CDR3: CASTGTEPYNEQFF. The CDR3 DNA follows: TGTGCCAGTACCGGGACAGAGCCCTACAATGAGCAGTTCTTC.

The chain carries TRBV20-1 and TRBJ1-2; D possibly corresponds to TRBD1 (5 bases). Germline loops: CDR1 DFQATT, CDR2 SNEGSKA (reference sequence). V lost 0 bases, J lost 4 bases, and 12 bases lay in between. The CDR3 has 14 amino acids. CDR3 in DNA: TGCAGTGCTAGAGATCGGGGCAAAATCTATGGCTACACCTTC. Translating gives CSARDRGKIYGYTF.

With respect to this clonotype: This may stem from a read error, because a much larger clone lies one nucleotide away. This chain uses TRBV28 with TRBJ2-6; D might be TRBD1 (6 bases). CDR3 length: 15 residues. Germline CDR1 reads MDHEN; CDR2 reads SYDVKM. CDR3 in amino acids: CASSSRGLGANALTF. In nucleotides, the CDR3 is TGTGCCAGCAGTAGCAGGGGTCTTGGGGCCAACGCCCTGACTTTC.

J is TRBJ2-5 and V is TRBV18, with D possibly being TRBD2 (6 bases). The DNA end is a closer match to TRBJ2-1, so the J assignment may be wrong. Germline CDR1 KGHSH, CDR2 LQKENI. This CDR3 has 14 residues. CDR3 sequence (DNA): TGTGCCAGCTCACGCAGCGGGCTAGGTAATGAGCAGTTCTTC. It translates to CASSRSGLGNEQFF.

This clonotype was counted only a few times. V gene TRBV20-1 combines with J gene TRBJ2-7; 7 positions agree with TRBD1. The CDR3 spans 11 residues. Germline loops: CDR1 DFQATT, CDR2 SNEGSKA (reference sequence). The V segment lost 5 bases and the J segment 4 bases; nucleotides outside the gene matches: 2. Written as DNA, the CDR3 is TGCAGTGCTCCCAGGGGGTACGAGCAGTACTTC. Its protein is CSAPRGYEQYF.

This clonotype was counted a few times. V gene TRBV6-5 combines with J gene TRBJ1-6, with D hard to call. CDR1 is MNHEY, CDR2 SVGAGI, per germline. This CDR3 contains 15 residues. The ends were cut back, 4 bases at V and 7 bases at J, with 14 bases in the middle. CDR3 sequence: CASSFLGKANSPLHF. DNA for the CDR3: TGTGCCAGCAGTTTCCTCGGGAAGGCCAATTCACCCCTCCACTTT.

The chain links TRBV30 to TRBJ1-1; no clear D gene. CDR3 length: 13 residues. The germline V gene encodes CDR1 GTSNPN and CDR2 SVGIG (reference sequence). Trimming shortened V by 8 bases and J by 1 base, and 14 bases separated the two germline ends. CDR3 bases: TGTGCCCGGTCCCGAGGGCCGAACACTGAAGCTTTCTTT. It codes for CARSRGPNTEAFF.

This clonotype has more than one count but fewer than ten. The chain joins TRBV5-1 to TRBJ2-5; 9 bases fit TRBD1. The V gene's germline CDR1 is SGHRS and CDR2 YFSETQ. The CDR3 extends over 14 amino acids. The V gene end was trimmed by 5 bases and the J gene end by 4 bases; junction bases not matched to a gene: 6. The CDR3 sequence: CASRLTGGAETQYF. In DNA, the CDR3 is TGCGCCAGCAGACTAACAGGGGGCGCAGAGACCCAGTACTTC.

The gene calls are TRBV7-3 and TRBJ2-5, with TRBD2 matching 7 bases. The CDR3 sequence is 15 residues long. The V and J ends lost 5 bases and 2 bases, in that order; junction bases with no gene match: 8. Germline V gene sequence: CDR1 SGHTA, CDR2 FQGTGA. For the CDR3, the DNA is TGTGCCAGCAGCCTAATAGCGGGCAAACAAGAGACCCAGTACTTC. Encoded protein: CASSLIAGKQETQYF. Full variable domain (missing parts from reference TRBV7-3 and TRBJ2-5): GAGVSQTPSNKVTEKGKYVELRCDPISGHTALYWYRQSLGQGPEFLIYFQGTGAADDSGLPNDRFFAVRPEGSVSTLKIQRTERGDSAVYLCASSLIAGKQETQYFGPGTRLLVL.

The V and J genes are TRBV7-3 and TRBJ2-5; D unresolved. The CDR3 runs 15 residues. Germline loops: CDR1 SGHTA, CDR2 FQGTGA. The ends were cut back, 9 bases at V and 3 bases at J, with 20 bases in the middle. In DNA, the CDR3 is TGTGCCAGAGCATTCGAAGGCACCCTCGAAGAGACCCAGTACTTC. It translates to CARAFEGTLEETQYF.

The chain recombines TRBV5-1 with TRBJ2-7; TRBD1 aligns across 11 bases. The V gene end was trimmed by 4 bases and the J gene end by 6 bases; junction bases not matched to a gene: 12. Germline V gene lookup returns CDR1 SGHRS and CDR2 YFSETQ. The CDR3 covers 16 residues. The CDR3 region has the DNA TGCGCCAGCAGCCCACTAGGACAGGGGGCGCTTGGCGAGCAGTACTTC. This translates into CASSPLGQGALGEQYF.